This passage covers 19 T cell receptor beta chains from one sample sequenced in a study of metastatic and nonmetastatic thyroid tumors. No patient had received any treatment before thyroid surgery. TCRdb re-called the PCR reads with MiXCR. The table has some 50,000 clones, around 21% seen once. The sample comprised blood. Receptor source: a male donor with papillary thyroid cancer or a benign thyroid nodule (not recorded which). Some clones in this sample may be carry-over from other donors' samples.

This clone was counted at least ten times. This chain links TRBV7-8 with TRBJ2-7, with 10 bases lining up with TRBD1. The trim removed 1 base at V and 4 bases at J, leaving 4 bases unmatched. Per germline, CDR1 SGHVS and CDR2 FQNEAQ. The CDR3 has 15 residues. CDR3: CASSLDPGQGYEQYF. The CDR3 DNA follows: TGTGCCAGCAGCTTAGACCCGGGACAGGGGTACGAGCAGTACTTC.

This clone was counted at least ten times. This chain's CDR3 is CAISDRQGKSSYEQYF. The CDR3 nucleotides are TGTGCCATCAGTGACCGGCAGGGGAAAAGCTCCTACGAGCAGTACTTC. J is TRBJ2-7 and V is TRBV10-3; TRBD1 might be the D (6 bases). CDR1 ENHRY and CDR2 SYGVKD come from the germline V gene. The CDR3 length is 16 residues. The V end was cut by 3 bases, the J end by 0 bases, with 15 bases between.

This clone came up many times. This chain connects TRBV7-9 to TRBJ2-2, with TRBD1 matching over 8 bases. Trimming removed 5 bases from V and 5 bases from J; junction bases left unmatched: 10. The CDR3 extends over 16 amino acids. Germline-derived CDR1 and CDR2 are SEHNR and FQNEAQ (reference sequence). The CDR3 nucleotides read TGTGCCAGCAGCCCTGGTGACAGGGGCAGGACCGGGGAGCTGTTTTTT. This codes for CASSPGDRGRTGELFF.

This clone was detected ten times or more. The chain recombines TRBV6-5 with TRBJ2-1; TRBD2 matches at 9 bases. The germline V gene encodes CDR1 MNHEY and CDR2 SVGAGI. This CDR3 spans 15 amino acids. The trim removed 2 bases at V and 4 bases at J, leaving 3 bases unmatched. CDR3 sequence reads: CASSYERGAYNEQFF. The DNA for the CDR3 is TGTGCCAGCAGTTACGAGCGGGGGGCATACAATGAGCAGTTCTTC.

A word on this clone: The identical CDR3 is also encoded by other nucleotide sequences in the sample. This chain joins TRBV4-1 and TRBJ2-7; 12 positions agree with TRBD1. CDR1 is MGHRA and CDR2 is YSYEKL in the germline V gene. The CDR3 sequence is 16 residues long. The trim removed 4 bases at V and 2 bases at J, leaving 6 bases unmatched. CDR3 residues: CASSPGQGAGAYEQYF. The CDR3 bases are TGCGCCAGCAGCCCGGGACAGGGGGCCGGGGCCTACGAGCAGTACTTC.

CDR3 region: CASSSLSAPAGVHEQFF. In DNA, the CDR3 is TGTGCCAGTAGTTCCCTCTCCGCACCAGCGGGAGTACATGAGCAGTTCTTC. The J gene is TRBJ2-1, the V gene TRBV19; TRBD2 aligns across 8 bases. The CDR3 runs to 17 residues. Trimming took 5 bases from V and 8 from J; bases not matched to a gene: 17. Germline V gives CDR1 LNHDA, CDR2 SQIVND (reference sequence).

This clone showed up many times. The V gene is TRBV27, the J gene TRBJ2-3; possible D gene TRBD1, 5 bases. Germline CDR1 reads MNHEY; CDR2 reads SMNVEV (reference sequence). The CDR3 extends over 15 amino acids. V was clipped by 5 bases and J by 2 bases, with 14 bases between them. CDR3 bases: TGTGCCAGCAGTCTCAGGGATAAATTCACAGATACGCAGTATTTT. It translates to CASSLRDKFTDTQYF.

This clone was detected many times. The chain carries TRBV7-9 and TRBJ2-3; D might be TRBD1 or TRBD2, each matching 5 bases. Germline CDR1 and CDR2: SEHNR and FQNEAQ (reference sequence). V shed 8 bases and J shed 6 bases, with 18 bases lying between them. CDR3 size: 14 residues. Here the CDR3 reads CASVMGVLEDTQYF. CDR3 bases: TGTGCCAGCGTGATGGGGGTTTTGGAGGATACGCAGTATTTT. The complete variable domain, with remaining parts taken from reference TRBV7-9 and TRBJ2-3, reads DTGVSQNPRHKITKRGQNVTFRCDPISEHNRLYWYRQTLGQGPEFLTYFQNEAQLEKSRLLSDRFSAERPKGSFSTLEIQRTEQGDSAMYLCASVMGVLEDTQYFGPGTRLTVL.

This clone turned up a few times. The chain employs TRBV28 and TRBJ1-2, with unresolved D. CDR1 and CDR2 (germline): MDHEN, SYDVKM. The V end lost 5 bases, the J end lost 4 bases, and 8 bases lay between the germline ends. The CDR3 has 12 residues. CDR3 loop: CASSVGFYGYTF. The CDR3 bases are TGTGCCAGCAGTGTAGGGTTCTATGGCTACACCTTC.

Judged by abundance, this clone is medium-sized. V gene TRBV5-1 combines with J gene TRBJ2-1; 7 bases are shared with TRBD2. The germline V gene has CDR1 SGHRS and CDR2 YFSETQ. CDR3 length equals 14 residues. With 5 bases clipped from V and 7 bases from J, the junction kept 9 bases outside the gene matches. The DNA of the CDR3 is TGCGCCAGCAGAGAGGGAGGGCCAGGGAATGAGCAGTTCTTC. Its translation: CASREGGPGNEQFF.

The V and J genes are TRBV18 and TRBJ2-7; maybe TRBD1 (6 bases). The CDR3 totals 14 residues. V lost 5 bases to trimming and J lost 0 bases, with 11 bases between them. Germline V gene data show CDR1 as KGHSH and CDR2 as LQKENI. For the CDR3, the DNA is TGTGCCAGCTCAAGAGGACAGAGCTCCTACGAGCAGTACTTC. Protein product: CASSRGQSSYEQYF.

This clone was counted ten times or more. The V gene is TRBV5-4, the J gene TRBJ1-6; D unclear. The germline CDR1 and CDR2 sequences are SGHNT and YYREEE (reference sequence). This CDR3 is 13 amino acids long. Trimming stripped 2 bases from V and 10 bases from J, with 10 bases between. The CDR3 reads CASSFGERSPLHF. The CDR3 nucleotides read TGTGCCAGCAGCTTTGGGGAGAGGTCACCCCTCCACTTT.

Many counts were recorded for this clone. The rearrangement joins TRBV6-1 to TRBJ2-2, with TRBD2 as a possible D gene (6 bases). This CDR3 contains 14 residues. Germline-derived CDR1 and CDR2 are MNHNS and SASEGT. Deletions cut 6 bases from V and 9 bases from J, with 17 bases between. Here the CDR3 DNA reads TGTGCCAGCAGCCGTCAGCCGGAGGGCCGGGAGCTGTTTTTT. Protein: CASSRQPEGRELFF.

The table lists this clone with a few counts. This chain joins TRBV6-1 and TRBJ2-5, with 7 bases identical to TRBD1. Looked up from germline, CDR1 is MNHNS and CDR2 is SASEGT. The CDR3 runs 16 residues. V lost 6 bases and J lost 4; bases outside the gene matches: 14. The DNA of the CDR3 is TGTGCCAGCAGACCAGACAGGGCCCCCCCTAGAGAGACCCAGTACTTC. Its protein product is CASRPDRAPPRETQYF.

This clone came up a few times. The genes are TRBV20-1 and TRBJ2-5; D could derive from TRBD1 or TRBD2 (6 bases each). Germline V CDR1 and CDR2: DFQATT, SNEGSKA (reference sequence). The CDR3 is made up of 15 amino acids. Deletions cut 6 bases from V and 5 bases from J, with 22 bases between. The CDR3 is CSARGGGARAETQYF. CDR3 nucleotide sequence: TGCAGTGCCAGGGGAGGCGGGGCCAGGGCTGAGACCCAGTACTTC.

This clone has at least ten counts. CDR3 sequence: CASSSTRGRDTEAFF. The CDR3 nucleotides are TGTGCCAGCTCGTCCACCAGGGGGCGCGACACTGAAGCTTTCTTT. This chain uses TRBV18 with TRBJ1-1, with 8 bases lining up with TRBD1. The CDR3 length is 15 residues. Germline loops: CDR1 KGHSH, CDR2 LQKENI. After removal of 6 bases from V and 3 bases from J, the junction contained 9 bases not matched to a gene.

This clone is labeled medium-sized (0.01 to 0.1%). The chain joins TRBV11-3 to TRBJ1-6, with D unclear. Germline V CDR1 and CDR2: SGHNT, YENEEA. Trimming stripped 3 bases from V and 0 bases from J, with 3 bases between. This CDR3 has 14 residues. The CDR3 DNA sequence: TGTGCCAGCAGCTTGACCTCCTATAATTCACCCCTCCACTTT. As protein: CASSLTSYNSPLHF.

This clone was recorded at least ten times. V is TRBV9 and J is TRBJ2-6; D remains ambiguous. CDR1 and CDR2 (germline): SGDLS, YYNGEE. The CDR3 sequence is 15 residues long. Trimming pared 3 bases from V and 0 bases from J, leaving 7 bases between. CDR3 in amino acids: CASSAGFSGANVLTF. The CDR3 bases are TGTGCCAGCAGCGCTGGATTCTCTGGGGCCAACGTCCTGACTTTC.

This clone has at least ten counts. The gene calls are TRBV6-1 and TRBJ2-5; a possible D gene is TRBD2 (6 bases). CDR1 MNHNS and CDR2 SASEGT come from the germline V gene. Trimming took 5 bases from V and 1 from J, leaving 20 bases between them. This CDR3 is built from 17 residues. DNA of the CDR3: TGTGCCAGCAGTCTCCGATTGGCTCGGGACTCCCAAGAGACCCAGTACTTC. Translated, it gives CASSLRLARDSQETQYF.